This T cell receptor beta chain was identified in a study of blood T cell repertoires in COVID-19. V was cut by 5 bases and J by 1 base, with 11 bases left in between. This CDR3 contains 15 residues. Germline V CDR1 and CDR2: SGHAT, FQNNGV. TCRdb's copy holds only in-frame clones and misses some; the assay was immunoSEQ multiplex PCR. The data contain 200,000 to 250,000 clones, around 80% of them singletons. This clone was observed a handful of times. The TCR was taken from a woman aged 80 or older with acute or convalescent COVID-19. This rearrangement joins TRBV11-2 to TRBJ2-2; D is possibly TRBD2 (5 bases). The sample was peripheral blood. The CDR3 spells CASSPVRGNTGELFF. DNA of the CDR3: TGTGCCAGCAGCCCTGTACGGGGGAACACCGGGGAGCTGTTTTTT.